Presented here are 11 T cell receptor beta chains from one specimen sequenced in a study of CD8 T cells in ankylosing spondylitis (dated by TCRdb to about 2017). Results and caveats for the whole study, not just this receptor: A TCR beta motif of several highly homologous amino acid variants appeared characteristic of blood from ankylosing spondylitis patients.

Their antigens remain unidentified. The library was built by means of 5' RACE. The data were produced on an Illumina HiSeq 2500. TCRdb ran its own pipeline on the public reads, namely fastp trimming at Q25 and MiXCR clone calling, and kept in-frame beta chains. Here each entry gathers all rows of one CDR3 protein and keeps the most common genes and DNA. This sample is represented by about 500,000 distinct CDR3 sequences; roughly an eighth of them were singletons. In total, the top ten clones hold under 7.5% of the sample. Material: blood, either unsorted or a sorted T cell fraction (not recorded which). These receptors were obtained from a male donor with ankylosing spondylitis.

The J gene is TRBJ2-5, the V gene TRBV18; unclear D gene. Trimming stripped 2 bases from V and 4 bases from J, with 5 bases between. The CDR3 length is 12 residues. From germline, CDR1 is KGHSH and CDR2 LQKENI. CDR3 in amino acids: CASSPESETQYF. As DNA, the CDR3 is TGTGCCAGCTCACCAGAGTCAGAGACCCAGTACTTC.

The table lists this clonotype with a few counts. V and J are TRBV20-1 and TRBJ2-2; D is possibly TRBD1 (7 bases). Trimming removed 0 bases at V and 4 bases at J, with 12 bases between. The CDR3 covers 15 residues. From germline, CDR1 is DFQATT and CDR2 SNEGSKA (reference sequence). This CDR3 reads CSARDGRDSTGELFF. The CDR3 DNA follows: TGCAGTGCTAGAGATGGGCGGGACAGCACCGGGGAGCTGTTTTTT.

This clonotype was detected only a few times. The V gene is TRBV12-3 or TRBV12-4, the J gene TRBJ2-1; 7 positions match TRBD1. Trimming cost V 5 bases and J 10 bases; bases outside gene matches: 8. CDR3 size: 13 residues. CDR3: CASSVRGRLEQFF. As DNA, the CDR3 is TGTGCCAGCAGTGTTAGGGGGCGCTTAGAGCAGTTCTTC.

The rearrangement links TRBV27 to TRBJ1-1, with 7 bases that match TRBD1. This CDR3 is built from 15 residues. The V gene end was trimmed by 5 bases and the J gene end by 1 base; junction bases not matched to a gene: 7. From germline, CDR1 is MNHEY and CDR2 SMNVEV (reference sequence). The CDR3 coding sequence is TGTGCCAGCAGTCTCTGGGACAGCACGAACACTGAAGCTTTCTTT. This sequence encodes CASSLWDSTNTEAFF.

Worth noting for this clonotype: A read error may produce the germline difference seen at one junction end. This chain joins TRBV6-5 and TRBJ2-5; 9 positions match TRBD1. The CDR3 loop spans 16 amino acids. Germline-derived CDR1 and CDR2 are MNHEY and SVGAGI. Written as DNA, the CDR3 is TGTGCCAGCAGTGACTCCGGGACAGGGAATGGGGAGACCCAGTACTTC. It yields the protein CASSDSGTGNGETQYF.

This clonotype turned up a few times. This chain uses TRBV7-2 with TRBJ2-7; D is possibly TRBD2 (6 bases). CDR1 is SGHTA, CDR2 FQGNSA, per germline. Trimming shortened V by 5 bases and J by 5 bases, and 19 bases separated the two germline ends. The CDR3 is made up of 15 amino acids. The CDR3 reads CASSPAGGRRDEQYF. The CDR3 region has the DNA TGTGCCAGCAGCCCGGCTGGAGGCAGGAGGGACGAGCAGTACTTC. The complete variable domain, with remaining parts taken from reference TRBV7-2 and TRBJ2-7, reads GAGVSQSPSNKVTEKGKDVELRCDPISGHTALYWYRQSLGQGLEFLIYFQGNSAPDKSGLPSDRFSAERTGGSVSTLTIQRTQQEDSAVYLCASSPAGGRRDEQYFGPGTRLTVT.

This clonotype was found many times. This sequence joins TRBV18 and TRBJ2-7, with D perhaps matching TRBD2 (6 bases). V lost 2 bases and J 3 bases, leaving 11 bases between the germline ends. The CDR3 covers 14 residues. In germline, CDR1 is KGHSH, CDR2 LQKENI. The CDR3, as DNA: TGTGCCAGCTCACCAGTGGGAGGAGGCTACGAGCAGTACGTC. It codes for CASSPVGGGYEQYV.

The rearrangement uses TRBV24-1 and TRBJ2-1; D ambiguous. Trimming cost V 3 bases and J 0 bases, with 11 bases left between them. CDR3 length: 16 amino acids. Germline CDR1 KGHDR, CDR2 SFDVKD. The CDR3 sequence: CATSDQHSSSYNEQFF. Here the CDR3 DNA reads TGTGCCACCAGTGATCAACATAGTAGCTCCTACAATGAGCAGTTCTTC.

V and J are TRBV5-1 and TRBJ2-1; no firm D call. This CDR3 has 13 amino acids. Germline CDR1 reads SGHRS; CDR2 reads YFSETQ. V was shortened by 0 bases and J by 9 bases, with 10 bases between the two germline ends. CDR3 sequence reads: CASSLDGHGEQFF. The DNA for the CDR3 is TGCGCCAGCAGCTTGGATGGGCATGGTGAGCAGTTCTTC.

This clonotype was seen ten or more times. The chain employs TRBV18 and TRBJ1-2, with 8 bases lining up with TRBD1. The V and J ends lost 3 bases and 2 bases, in that order; junction bases with no gene match: 5. The germline V gene encodes CDR1 KGHSH and CDR2 LQKENI. The CDR3 consists of 15 residues. The CDR3 DNA reads as TGTGCCAGCTCACCGGCAGGACAGGGCAACTATGGCTACACCTTC. Translation gives CASSPAGQGNYGYTF.

A few counts support this clonotype. The chain employs TRBV11-2 and TRBJ2-7, with 10 nucleotides matching TRBD2. The V segment lost 3 bases and the J segment 4 bases; nucleotides outside the gene matches: 9. This CDR3 region has 16 residues. Per the germline V gene, CDR1 is SGHAT and CDR2 is FQNNGV. The CDR3 DNA is TGTGCCAGCAGCTTGTCGGCTAGCGGGAGTAGTTACGAGCAGTACTTC. This gives the protein CASSLSASGSSYEQYF.